This paragraph covers one T cell receptor beta chain sequence. This clone has more than one count but fewer than ten. Its antigen remains unidentified. Base qualities are not recorded, but no much larger clone differs from it by a single base. This sample was included in a study of blood T cell repertoires in COVID-19 (TCRdb year 2020). About the full investigation: Samples covering the acute and convalescent phases of COVID-19 were provided by collaborators in the United States, Italy and Spain. The dataset comprised deeply sampled blood TCRbeta repertoires from subjects exposed to, actively infected with, or recovered from COVID-19. The repertoires were released in a freely available public database meant as a resource for research on the immune response to SARS-CoV-2. HLA class I and class II types, where available, came from metadata supplied by the sample provider rather than from assay-based typing. The samples were drawn from two sources: the first 160 participants of the ongoing ImmuneRACE study, and 1,200 or so subjects contributed by 6 global collaborators. Nearly every sample came with metadata listing a de-identified subject ID, COVID-19 status, age in years and sex. The material from the prospective study consisted of cDNA or gDNA derived from T cells, B-cell-depleted T cells, or PBMCs.

TCRbeta CDR3 regions were amplified from genomic DNA by means of the immunoSEQ Assay, a bias-controlled multiplex PCR. The paper's data handling went like this. Nucleated cell counts per sample were estimated from amplification of reference gene primers within the assay. To quantify the absolute abundance of each unique TCRbeta CDR3 rearrangement, sequence reads were collapsed and filtered. For each sample, productive Simpson clonality was calculated as the square root of Simpson's diversity index over productive rearrangements. TCRdb took over this immuneACCESS table, retaining in-frame rearrangements with V and J assigned. Such tables are incomplete; in checked studies, under half of the missing clones stem from an unresolved V gene, and the remainder is unexplained. D and trimming come from the DNA, and the V and J calls and clone size come from that table. The sample yields 60,000 or so clones; approximately 73% were counted once. The ten biggest clones cover about 6% of the sample.

Whole blood was collected in K2EDTA tubes by collaborating institutions according to the institutions' own protocols. For TCRbeta analysis, collaborator samples were shipped as frozen whole blood, as isolated PBMCs, or as DNA extracted from either sample type. Here V drops 6 bases and J drops 7 bases, and the junction holds 10 bases not matched to any gene. The CDR3 holds 15 amino acids from the cysteine to the phenylalanine. Just the 45-base CDR3 DNA is kept, in frame starting at base 1. Looking up the germline V gene (reference sequence) yields CDR1 LNHDA and CDR2 SQIVND. Beyond this particular receptor, the publication reports: The quantity of clinical and demographic metadata differed by source and by participant and was supplied without curation.

The sequence was obtained from a woman aged 45-65 years with active or convalescent COVID-19. The specimen was peripheral blood. The chain employs TRBV19 and TRBJ2-1; 9 bases in between match TRBD2. The encoded CDR3 is CASSRTSVYENEQFF. Read as DNA, the sequence is TGTGCCAGTAGCAGGACTAGCGTTTACGAGAATGAGCAGTTCTTC. With the rest looked up from the reference TRBV19 and TRBJ2-1 genes rather than sequenced, the full variable domain is DGGITQSPKYLFRKEGQNVTLSCEQNLNHDAMYWYRQDPGQGLRLIYYSQIVNDFQKGDIAEGYSVSREKKESFPLTVTSAQKNPTAFYLCASSRTSVYENEQFFGPGTRLTVL.